A selection of T cell receptor beta chains follows, all from one sample in a study of cytotoxic CD8 clonotypes in ibrutinib-treated CLL. The table came from immunoSEQ multiplex PCR; TCRdb's copy has only in-frame clones and leaves some out. The data contain 150,000 to 200,000 clones, 81% of them singletons. Sequences were derived from PBMCs, sampled after 12 months of ibrutinib treatment. All receptors come from a human donor with chronic lymphocytic leukemia. CDR3s include the opening cysteine and the closing phenylalanine or tryptophan. D genes are given only for firm matches. Clone sizes are given selectively: once, few, many, or a class where the clone is expanded.

size	J	V	D	CDR3	DNA
few	TRBJ1-5	TRBV5-1	TRBD1	CASSPGQGNQPQHF	TGCGCCAGCAGCCCGGGACAGGGTAATCAGCCCCAGCATTTT
NA	TRBJ1-4	TRBV7-9	NA	CASRKPGANEKLFF	TGTGCCAGCAGAAAACCGGGGGCTAATGAAAAACTGTTTTTT
NA	TRBJ2-7	TRBV6-1	TRBD2	CASSVSPSGSIYEQYF	TGTGCCAGCAGTGTAAGTCCTAGCGGGAGTATCTACGAGCAGTACTTC
NA	TRBJ1-1	TRBV11-3	NA	CASSLGAYGGRNTEAFF	TGTGCCAGCAGCTTGGGAGCTTACGGGGGAAGGAACACTGAAGCTTTCTTT
NA	TRBJ1-5	TRBV28	NA	CASSLGDRRNQPQHF	TGTGCCAGCAGTTTAGGGGATAGGAGAAATCAGCCCCAGCATTTT
once	TRBJ1-6	TRBV13	TRBD1	CASSFYGQGVNSPLHF	TGTGCCAGCAGCTTTTACGGACAGGGGGTGAATTCACCCCTCCACTTT
NA	TRBJ2-7	TRBV6-6	TRBD1	CASSAGTGNEQYF	TGTGCCAGCAGTGCCGGGACAGGGAACGAGCAGTACTTC
NA	TRBJ2-5	TRBV7-2	TRBD2	CASRTGGLAGETQYF	TGTGCCAGCAGGACGGGGGGACTAGCCGGGGAGACCCAGTACTTC
NA	TRBJ2-5	TRBV7-6	NA	CASTDYGGPQETQYF	TGTGCCAGCACCGATTACGGGGGGCCCCAAGAGACCCAGTACTTC
NA	TRBJ1-4	TRBV6-5	TRBD1	CASSYSIGTGTKKLFF	TGTGCCAGCAGTTACTCGATCGGGACAGGGACGAAGAAACTGTTTTTT
NA	TRBJ2-7	TRBV28	NA	CASSRPQGIAYEQYF	TGTGCCAGCAGTCGCCCTCAGGGGATCGCCTACGAGCAGTACTTC
NA	TRBJ2-7	TRBV6-5	NA	CASSPPGDPKEQYF	TGTGCCAGCAGCCCTCCCGGGGACCCTAAAGAGCAGTACTTC
NA	TRBJ1-2	TRBV6-1	TRBD1	CASSAPDRGLGYTF	TGTGCCAGCAGTGCCCCTGACAGGGGGCTTGGCTACACCTTC
NA	TRBJ2-1	TRBV7-2	NA	CASRVGASGLSSYNEQFF	TGTGCCAGCAGGGTGGGGGCTAGCGGACTGAGCTCCTACAATGAGCAGTTCTTC
NA	TRBJ2-5	TRBV6-5	NA	CASSYSWGSETQYF	TGTGCCAGCAGTTACTCCTGGGGCTCGGAGACCCAGTACTTC
NA	TRBJ2-7	TRBV28	TRBD1	CASRGQGGSYEQYF	TGTGCCAGCAGGGGACAGGGAGGGTCCTACGAGCAGTACTTC
NA	TRBJ2-4	TRBV5-4	NA	CASSLGGVDIQYF	TGTGCCAGCAGCTTGGGAGGGGTTGACATTCAGTACTTC
NA	TRBJ1-1	TRBV10-3	TRBD1	CAIRDRDRNTEAFF	TGTGCCATCAGAGACAGGGACCGGAACACTGAAGCTTTCTTT
NA	TRBJ1-6	TRBV5-6	NA	CASSPPGFGPNSPLHF	TGTGCCAGCAGCCCACCGGGGTTTGGTCCCAATTCACCCCTCCACTTT
NA	TRBJ1-2	TRBV5-1	NA	CASSLDDSSGYTF	TGCGCCAGCAGCTTGGACGACAGTTCTGGCTACACCTTC
NA	TRBJ2-7	TRBV11-2	NA	CASSEIQAIYYEQYF	TGTGCCAGCAGCGAGATTCAGGCTATCTACTACGAGCAGTACTTC
once	TRBJ2-7	TRBV27	NA	CASRLRESQGSHEQYF	TGTGCCAGCCGACTACGGGAGAGTCAGGGGTCCCACGAGCAGTACTTC
NA	TRBJ1-1	TRBV30	NA	CAWKRGASTEAFF	TGTGCCTGGAAGAGGGGCGCGAGCACTGAAGCTTTCTTT
NA	TRBJ1-2	TRBV28	NA	CASSSQGTYGYTF	TGTGCCAGCAGCTCCCAGGGAACCTATGGCTACACCTTC
NA	TRBJ2-1	TRBV19	TRBD1	CASRDGTGDYNEQFF	TGTGCCAGTAGGGATGGGACAGGGGACTACAATGAGCAGTTCTTC
NA	TRBJ1-3	TRBV13	NA	CASSYPQGSGNTIYF	TGTGCCAGCAGCTACCCACAGGGCTCTGGAAACACCATATATTTT
NA	TRBJ2-3	TRBV28	NA	CASSLAGTLKMDTQYF	TGTGCCAGCAGTTTAGCTGGGACCCTCAAGATGGATACGCAGTATTTT
NA	TRBJ2-7	TRBV27	TRBD2	CASSQRERSYEQYF	TGTGCCAGCAGCCAGCGGGAACGCTCCTACGAGCAGTACTTC
NA	TRBJ1-2	TRBV10-3	NA	CAINRGDGDGYTF	TGTGCCATCAACCGAGGAGACGGCGATGGCTACACCTTC
NA	TRBJ2-3	TRBV7-2	NA	CAPSSGSSTDTQYF	TGTGCCCCCTCCTCCGGGTCGAGCACAGATACGCAGTATTTT
NA	TRBJ1-1	TRBV28	NA	CASSRARNTEAFF	TGTGCCAGCAGTCGGGCCCGGAACACTGAAGCTTTCTTT
NA	TRBJ2-2	TRBV7-2	NA	CASSLSNTGELFF	TGTGCCAGCAGCTTGAGCAACACCGGGGAGCTGTTTTTT
NA	TRBJ2-5	TRBV2	NA	CASTQLLETQYF	TGTGCCAGCACTCAATTACTGGAGACCCAGTACTTC
NA	TRBJ1-2	TRBV21-1	NA	CASSKSGAGQGFYGYTF	TGTGCCAGCAGCAAAAGTGGGGCGGGACAGGGATTCTATGGCTACACCTTC
few	TRBJ1-2	TRBV19	NA	CASSPLAGSFNYGYTF	TGTGCCAGTAGCCCACTAGCCGGCAGCTTTAACTATGGCTACACCTTC
NA	TRBJ1-6	TRBV5-5	TRBD1	CASSPTGGNSPLHF	TGTGCCAGCAGCCCGACAGGGGGTAATTCACCCCTCCACTTT
NA	TRBJ2-2	TRBV4-3	NA	CASSQEFLANTGELFF	TGCGCCAGCAGCCAAGAGTTCCTAGCGAACACCGGGGAGCTGTTTTTT
NA	TRBJ2-3	TRBV5-4	TRBD2	CASSLRTSGSTDTQYF	TGTGCCAGCAGCTTGCGGACTAGCGGTAGCACAGATACGCAGTATTTT
NA	TRBJ2-5	TRBV4-3	NA	CASSQVGNSGSPETQYF	TGCGCCAGCAGCCAAGTAGGAAATAGCGGCAGTCCAGAGACCCAGTACTTC
few	TRBJ2-4	TRBV10-3	TRBD1	CAISPGQRFGNIQYF	TGTGCCATCAGTCCGGGACAGCGTTTTGGAAACATTCAGTACTTC
once	TRBJ2-3	TRBV28	TRBD1	CASSHGTAKGTDTQYF	TGTGCCAGCAGTCACGGGACAGCGAAGGGCACAGATACGCAGTATTTT
NA	TRBJ2-2	TRBV18	TRBD1	CASSPFPGQGPNTGELFF	TGTGCCAGCTCACCCTTCCCGGGACAGGGCCCGAACACCGGGGAGCTGTTTTTT
NA	TRBJ1-1	TRBV18	NA	CASSPLAGTNTEAFF	TGTGCCAGCTCACCACTCGCAGGGACGAACACTGAAGCTTTCTTT
NA	TRBJ2-3	TRBV10-3	TRBD2	CAISEASGGADTQYF	TGTGCCATCAGTGAGGCTAGCGGGGGTGCGGATACGCAGTATTTT
NA	TRBJ1-4	TRBV2	NA	CASSAVTDNEKLFF	TGTGCCAGCAGTGCGGTGACAGATAATGAAAAACTGTTTTTT
NA	TRBJ1-1	TRBV28	NA	CASSLMERVAFF	TGTGCCAGCAGTTTGATGGAGAGGGTAGCTTTCTTT
NA	TRBJ1-1	TRBV9	NA	CASSPSVLNTEAFF	TGTGCCAGCAGCCCTTCGGTCCTGAACACTGAAGCTTTCTTT
NA	TRBJ1-1	TRBV28	TRBD1	CASSWTGRAFF	TGTGCCAGCAGTTGGACAGGGCGGGCTTTCTTT
NA	TRBJ1-2	TRBV6-6	TRBD1	CASSNVRQGNYGYTF	TGTGCCAGCAGCAACGTCCGACAGGGGAACTATGGCTACACCTTC
NA	TRBJ2-5	TRBV2	TRBD2	CASGGLAQQETQYF	TGTGCCAGCGGGGGACTAGCGCAACAAGAGACCCAGTACTTC
NA	TRBJ2-3	TRBV10-3	NA	CAISGGRVTDTQYF	TGTGCCATCAGTGGTGGGCGGGTCACAGATACGCAGTATTTT
few	TRBJ2-7	TRBV28	TRBD1	CASRSDPQTGYVRTYEQYF	TGTGCCAGCAGAAGCGATCCCCAGACAGGGTACGTTAGGACCTACGAGCAGTACTTC
NA	TRBJ2-1	TRBV4-1	TRBD2	CASSQDPGLAVPGENNEQFF	TGCGCCAGCAGCCAAGACCCAGGACTAGCGGTTCCCGGCGAAAACAATGAGCAGTTCTTC
NA	TRBJ1-6	TRBV6-5	NA	CASSSVPGGWSPLHF	TGTGCCAGCAGCTCCGTGCCCGGCGGGTGGTCACCCCTCCACTTT
NA	TRBJ1-2	TRBV7-8	NA	CASSSNLWGSYGYTF	TGTGCCAGCAGCTCCAACCTATGGGGTTCTTATGGCTACACCTTC
NA	TRBJ2-1	TRBV12-5	NA	CASGLHPVQDEQFF	TGTGCTAGTGGTTTGCATCCTGTCCAGGATGAGCAGTTCTTC
NA	TRBJ2-3	TRBV4-3	NA	CASSQVGAHDTQYF	TGCGCCAGCAGCCAAGTGGGTGCTCACGATACGCAGTATTTT
NA	TRBJ2-1	TRBV7-3	TRBD2	CASSEGLANEQFF	TGTGCCAGCAGCGAGGGACTAGCTAATGAGCAGTTCTTC
NA	TRBJ1-2	TRBV29-1	NA	CSVAAQGGGYTF	TGCAGCGTTGCTGCACAGGGAGGTGGCTACACCTTC
once	TRBJ2-6	TRBV5-4	TRBD1	CASSLGQGAVLDSGANVLTF	TGTGCCAGCAGCTTGGGGCAGGGGGCGGTATTGGACTCTGGGGCCAACGTCCTGACTTTC